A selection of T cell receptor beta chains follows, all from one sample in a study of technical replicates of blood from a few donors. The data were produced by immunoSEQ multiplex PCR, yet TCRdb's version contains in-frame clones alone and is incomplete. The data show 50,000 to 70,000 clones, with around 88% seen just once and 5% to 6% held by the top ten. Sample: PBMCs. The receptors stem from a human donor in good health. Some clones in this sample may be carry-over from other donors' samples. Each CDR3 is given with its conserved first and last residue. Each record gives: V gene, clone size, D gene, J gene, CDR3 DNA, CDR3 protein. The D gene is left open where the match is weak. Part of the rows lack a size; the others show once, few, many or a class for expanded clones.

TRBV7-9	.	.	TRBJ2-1	TGTGCCAGCAGCTTAGGTTACGGTTGGGGCTCCTCCGACAATGAGCAGTTCTTC	CASSLGYGWGSSDNEQFF
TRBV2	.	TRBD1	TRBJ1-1	TGTGCCAGCAGAAGGGACAGACTGAACACTGAAGCTTTCTTT	CASRRDRLNTEAFF
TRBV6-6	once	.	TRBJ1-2	TGTGCCAGCAGTTACGATATGGAGAGCGGTGGCTACACCTTC	CASSYDMESGGYTF
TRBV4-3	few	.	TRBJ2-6	TGCGCCAGCAGCCAAGATCTGACTTTCTCTGGGGCCAACGTCCTGACTTTC	CASSQDLTFSGANVLTF
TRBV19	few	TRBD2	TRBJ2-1	TGTGCCAGTAGTCGGATAACGGGGCTAGCGGGCAATGAGCAGTTCTTC	CASSRITGLAGNEQFF
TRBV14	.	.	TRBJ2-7	TGTGCCAGCAGCCAAGTTATATCCTACGAGCAGTACTTC	CASSQVISYEQYF
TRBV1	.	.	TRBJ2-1	TGCACCAGCAGCCAAGATGAACAGGGCCCTCCTGAGCAGTTCTTC	CTSSQDEQGPPEQFF
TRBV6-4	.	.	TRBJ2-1	TGTGCCAGCAGCGCGGGGAACAATGAGCAGTTCTTC	CASSAGNNEQFF
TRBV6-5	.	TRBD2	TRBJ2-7	TGTGCCAGCAGAACCGGGACTAGCGGGACCTACGAGCAGTACTTC	CASRTGTSGTYEQYF
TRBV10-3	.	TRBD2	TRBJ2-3	TGTGCCACCCTAGCGGGAGGGCTAGGGAGCACAGATACGCAGTATTTT	CATLAGGLGSTDTQYF
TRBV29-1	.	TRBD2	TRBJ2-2	TGCAGCGTTCGGACTAGCGGGAGTACCGGGGAGCTGTTTTTT	CSVRTSGSTGELFF
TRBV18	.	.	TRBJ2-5	TGTGCCAGCTCACCCCAGGGCAGCGCCCAAGAGACCCAGTACTTC	CASSPQGSAQETQYF
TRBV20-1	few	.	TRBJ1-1	TGCAGTGCTAGTCGAGGGACTGAAGCTTTCTTT	CSASRGTEAFF
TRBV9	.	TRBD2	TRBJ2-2	TGTGCCAGCAGCGTAGAGACTAGCAGCACCGGGGAGCTGTTTTTT	CASSVETSSTGELFF
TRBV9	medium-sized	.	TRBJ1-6	TGTGCCAGCAGCGCTCCCGGGGGTTCCAAGAATTCACCCCTCCACTTT	CASSAPGGSKNSPLHF
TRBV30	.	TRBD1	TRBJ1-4	TGTGCCGAGGGACAGGGGACCACAACTAATGAAAAACTGTTTTTT	CAEGQGTTTNEKLFF
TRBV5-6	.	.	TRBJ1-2	TGTGCCAGCAGCTCGCCCCAGGTTCAAGGTCGATATGGCTACACCTTC	CASSSPQVQGRYGYTF
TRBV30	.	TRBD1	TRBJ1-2	TGTGCCTGGAGAACACTAGGGACAGGAAAAGGCTACACCTTC	CAWRTLGTGKGYTF
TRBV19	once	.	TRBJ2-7	TGTGCCAGTAGTACCCGAGACAGGCCCTACGAGCAGTACTTC	CASSTRDRPYEQYF
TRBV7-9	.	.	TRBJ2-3	TGTGCCAGCAAACCCGGGGTCACAGATACGCAGTATTTT	CASKPGVTDTQYF
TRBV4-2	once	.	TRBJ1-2	TGTGCCAGCAGCCAAGAGGGCGGGGTGAACTATGGCTACACCTTC	CASSQEGGVNYGYTF
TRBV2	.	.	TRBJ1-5	TGTGCCAGCAGTGACGCTCAGGCCAGCCGGGAACCCCAGCATTTT	CASSDAQASREPQHF
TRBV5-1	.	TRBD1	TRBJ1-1	TGCGCCAGCAGCGCTGGGGACAGACAAAACACTGAAGCTTTCTTT	CASSAGDRQNTEAFF
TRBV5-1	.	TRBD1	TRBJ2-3	TGCGCCAGCAGCTTTGGGACAGTTTCTAGCACAGATACGCAGTATTTT	CASSFGTVSSTDTQYF
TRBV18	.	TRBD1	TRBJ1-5	TGTGCCAGCTCAGCGTTTACGGACAGGAATCAGCCCCAGCATTTT	CASSAFTDRNQPQHF
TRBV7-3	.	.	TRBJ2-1	TGTGCCAGCAGCCCAGTGGCGGGGCCCTACAATGAGCAGTTCTTC	CASSPVAGPYNEQFF
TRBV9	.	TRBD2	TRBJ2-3	TGTGCCAGCAGCACCGGGACTAGCGGGAGGGTAGATACGCAGTATTTT	CASSTGTSGRVDTQYF
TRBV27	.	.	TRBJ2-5	TGTGCCAGCAAAGGACAGTCTCAAGAGACCCAGTACTTC	CASKGQSQETQYF
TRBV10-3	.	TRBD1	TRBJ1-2	TGTGCCATCAGTCTGTTGGGACAGGGGAGCGATGGCTACACCTTC	CAISLLGQGSDGYTF
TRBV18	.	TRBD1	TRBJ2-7	TGTGCCAGCTCATCAAGGACAGGTCACTACGAGCAGTACTTC	CASSSRTGHYEQYF
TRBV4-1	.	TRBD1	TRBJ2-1	TGCGCCAGCAGCCAAGATATACAGGGGGCTCGGAATGAGCAGTTCTTC	CASSQDIQGARNEQFF
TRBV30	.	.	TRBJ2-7	TGTGCCTGGAACAACCATGGGTCCGGAGCGCTTTCCTACGAGCAGTACTTC	CAWNNHGSGALSYEQYF
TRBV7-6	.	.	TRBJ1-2	TGTGCCAGCAGCCCCCCCGGGGGGGGCTATGGCTACACCTTC	CASSPPGGGYGYTF
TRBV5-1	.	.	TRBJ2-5	TGCGCCAGCAGCTTGGACGGAGTAAGGGAGACCCAGTACTTC	CASSLDGVRETQYF
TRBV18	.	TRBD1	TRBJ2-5	TGTGCCAGCTCACCCAACAGGGGGCTAGAGACCCAGTACTTC	CASSPNRGLETQYF
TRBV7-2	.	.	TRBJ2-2	TGTGCCAGCAGCTTAGTCGGGATCACCGGGGAGCTGTTTTTT	CASSLVGITGELFF
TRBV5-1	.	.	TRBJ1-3	TGCGCCAGCAGCTTGGATACGGGCTCTGGAAACACCATATATTTT	CASSLDTGSGNTIYF
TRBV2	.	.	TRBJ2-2	TGTGCCAGCAGTGTGCAGGGGTTCACCGGGGAGCTGTTTTTT	CASSVQGFTGELFF
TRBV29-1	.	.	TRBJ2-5	TGCAGCGTTGAATGGCGGGATCTGGCAGAGACCCAGTACTTC	CSVEWRDLAETQYF
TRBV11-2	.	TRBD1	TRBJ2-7	TGTGCCAGCAGCTTGGGACAGGTCCTTGGGCAGTACTTC	CASSLGQVLGQYF
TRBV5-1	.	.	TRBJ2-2	TGCGCCAGCAAACCGGGGGAAAGCGGGGAGCTGTTTTTT	CASKPGESGELFF
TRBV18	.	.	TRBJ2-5	TGTGCCAGCTCACCACGCACGGGAGAGACCCAGTACTTC	CASSPRTGETQYF
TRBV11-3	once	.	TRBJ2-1	TGTGCCAGCAGCCGGGATTCCGATGAGCAGTTCTTC	CASSRDSDEQFF
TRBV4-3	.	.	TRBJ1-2	TGCGCCAGCAGCTCAGTCGTTCAGGAATATGGCTACACCTTC	CASSSVVQEYGYTF
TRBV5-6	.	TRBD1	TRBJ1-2	TGTGCCAGCAGCTTGGGACTACAGGGGATTAGTGGCTACACCTTC	CASSLGLQGISGYTF
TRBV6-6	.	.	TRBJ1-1	TGTGCCAGCAGCCCTGGCCGGGGGGCGAGGGCTGAAGCTTTCTTT	CASSPGRGARAEAFF
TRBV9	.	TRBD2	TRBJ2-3	TGTGCCAGCAGCGTAGAATCCGGGAGGGGGATTGATACGCAGTATTTT	CASSVESGRGIDTQYF
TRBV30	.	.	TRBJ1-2	TGTGCCTGGAGTACCGGGAACTATGGCTACACCTTC	CAWSTGNYGYTF
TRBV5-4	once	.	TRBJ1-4	TGTGCCAGCAGCGACGCGGGTGGCACAACTAATGAAAAACTGTTTTTT	CASSDAGGTTNEKLFF
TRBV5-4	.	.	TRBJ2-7	TGTGCCAGCAGCTTGGCGCCCCGTCCGGGGAAGGTTTCCGAGCAGTACTTC	CASSLAPRPGKVSEQYF
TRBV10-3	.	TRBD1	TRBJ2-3	TGTGCCATCAAAGCACAGGGGCCCACAGATACGCAGTATTTT	CAIKAQGPTDTQYF
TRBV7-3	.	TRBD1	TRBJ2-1	TGTGCCAGCAGACAGGGGGCGGGAAATGAGCAGTTCTTC	CASRQGAGNEQFF